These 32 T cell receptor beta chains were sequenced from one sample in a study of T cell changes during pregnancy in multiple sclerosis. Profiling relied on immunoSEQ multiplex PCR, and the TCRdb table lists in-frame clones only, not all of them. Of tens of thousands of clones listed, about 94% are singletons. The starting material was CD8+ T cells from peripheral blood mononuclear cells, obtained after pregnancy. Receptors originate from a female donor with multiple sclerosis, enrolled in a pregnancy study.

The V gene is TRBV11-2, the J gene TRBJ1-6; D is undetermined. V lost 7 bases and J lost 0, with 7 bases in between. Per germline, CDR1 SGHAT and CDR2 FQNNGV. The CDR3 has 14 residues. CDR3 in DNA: TGTGCCAGCACCGGGAGCTCCTATAATTCACCCCTCCACTTT. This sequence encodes CASTGSSYNSPLHF.

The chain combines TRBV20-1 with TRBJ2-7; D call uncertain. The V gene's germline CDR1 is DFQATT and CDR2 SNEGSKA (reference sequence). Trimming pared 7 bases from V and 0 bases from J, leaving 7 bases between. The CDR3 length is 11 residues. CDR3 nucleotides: TGCAGTGGAACAAGCTCCTACGAGCAGTACTTC. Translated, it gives CSGTSSYEQYF.

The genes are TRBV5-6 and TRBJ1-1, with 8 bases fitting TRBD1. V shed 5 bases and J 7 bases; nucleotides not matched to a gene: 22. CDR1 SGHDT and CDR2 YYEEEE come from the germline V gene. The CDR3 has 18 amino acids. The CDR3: CASRNRNLGQGRSNEAFF. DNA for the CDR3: TGTGCCAGCAGGAATCGAAACCTAGGACAGGGCCGATCCAATGAAGCTTTCTTT.

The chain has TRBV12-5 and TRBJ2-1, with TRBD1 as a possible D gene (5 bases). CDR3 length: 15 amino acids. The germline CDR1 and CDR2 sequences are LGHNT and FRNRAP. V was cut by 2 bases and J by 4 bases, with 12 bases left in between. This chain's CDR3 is CASGLTGGLYNEQFF. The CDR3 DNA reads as TGTGCTAGTGGTTTGACAGGTGGGCTATACAATGAGCAGTTCTTC.

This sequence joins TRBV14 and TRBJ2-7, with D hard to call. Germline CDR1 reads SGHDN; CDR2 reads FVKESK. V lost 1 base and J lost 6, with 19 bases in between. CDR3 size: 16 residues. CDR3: CASSQVIASPRREQYF. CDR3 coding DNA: TGTGCCAGCAGCCAAGTAATAGCTAGTCCGCGGCGCGAGCAGTACTTC. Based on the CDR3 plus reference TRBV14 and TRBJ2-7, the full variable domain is EAGVTQFPSHSVIEKGQTVTLRCDPISGHDNLYWYRRVMGKEIKFLLHFVKESKQDESGMPNNRFLAERTGGTYSTLKVQPAELEDSGVYFCASSQVIASPRREQYFGPGTRLTVT.

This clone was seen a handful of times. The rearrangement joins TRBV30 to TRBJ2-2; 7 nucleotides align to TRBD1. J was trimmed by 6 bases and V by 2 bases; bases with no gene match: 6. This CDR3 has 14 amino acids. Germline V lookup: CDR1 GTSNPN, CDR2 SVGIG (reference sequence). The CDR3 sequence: CAWSSITGAGELFF. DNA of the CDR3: TGTGCCTGGAGTTCAATCACAGGGGCCGGGGAGCTGTTTTTT.

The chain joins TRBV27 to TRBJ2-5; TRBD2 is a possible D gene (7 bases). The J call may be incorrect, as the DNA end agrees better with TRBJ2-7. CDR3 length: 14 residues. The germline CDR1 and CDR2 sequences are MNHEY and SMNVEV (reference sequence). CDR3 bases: TGTGCCAGCGGGCGCGGGGGCGGGCTCTACGAGCAGTACTTC. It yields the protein CASGRGGGLYEQYF.

The CDR3 sequence: CASSSWTSYNEQFF. The CDR3 region has the DNA TGTGCCAGCAGTTCCTGGACTTCCTACAATGAGCAGTTCTTC. This chain uses TRBV27 with TRBJ2-1, with D perhaps TRBD2 (5 bases). V shed 4 bases and J shed 1 base, with 8 bases lying between them. This CDR3 is built from 14 residues. CDR1 and CDR2 from the germline V gene are MNHEY and SMNVEV (reference sequence).

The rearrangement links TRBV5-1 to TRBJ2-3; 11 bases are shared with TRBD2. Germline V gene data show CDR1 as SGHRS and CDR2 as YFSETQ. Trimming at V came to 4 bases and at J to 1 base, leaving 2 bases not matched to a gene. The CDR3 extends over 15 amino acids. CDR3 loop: CASSLGLAGTDTQYF. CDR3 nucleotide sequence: TGCGCCAGCAGCCTGGGACTAGCGGGCACAGATACGCAGTATTTT.

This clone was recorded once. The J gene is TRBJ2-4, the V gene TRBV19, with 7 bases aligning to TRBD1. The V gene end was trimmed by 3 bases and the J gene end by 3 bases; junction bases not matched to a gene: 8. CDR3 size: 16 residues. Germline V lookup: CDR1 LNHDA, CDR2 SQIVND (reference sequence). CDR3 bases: TGTGCCAGTAGTATGGGGCCCGGGACAGACAAAAACATTCAGTACTTC. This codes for CASSMGPGTDKNIQYF.

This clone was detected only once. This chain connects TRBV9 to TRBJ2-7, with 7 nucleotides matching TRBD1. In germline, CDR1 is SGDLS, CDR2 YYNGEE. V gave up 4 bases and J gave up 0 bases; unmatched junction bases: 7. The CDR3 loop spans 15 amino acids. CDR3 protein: CASSPGTVSSYEQYF. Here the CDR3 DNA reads TGTGCCAGCAGCCCCGGGACAGTTAGCTCCTACGAGCAGTACTTC.

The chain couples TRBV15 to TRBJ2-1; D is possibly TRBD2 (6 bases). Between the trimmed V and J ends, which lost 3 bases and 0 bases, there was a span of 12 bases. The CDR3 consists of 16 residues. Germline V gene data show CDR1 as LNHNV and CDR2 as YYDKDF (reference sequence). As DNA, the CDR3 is TGTGCCACCAGCAGGACCTTAGCGGACTCCTACAATGAGCAGTTCTTC. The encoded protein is CATSRTLADSYNEQFF. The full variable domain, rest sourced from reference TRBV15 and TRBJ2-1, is DAMVIQNPRYQVTQFGKPVTLSCSQTLNHNVMYWYQQKSSQAPKLLFHYYDKDFNNEADTPDNFQSRRPNTSFCFLDIRSPGLGDTAMYLCATSRTLADSYNEQFFGPGTRLTVL.

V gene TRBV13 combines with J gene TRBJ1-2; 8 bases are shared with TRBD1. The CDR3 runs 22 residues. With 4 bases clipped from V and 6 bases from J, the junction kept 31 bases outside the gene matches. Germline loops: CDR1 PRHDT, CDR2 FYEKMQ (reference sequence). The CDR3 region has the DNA TGTGCCAGCAGCTCACTCATCTCCCCCGCCCTTAGTGACAGGGGAAGTTCTCATGGCTACACCTTC. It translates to CASSSLISPALSDRGSSHGYTF.

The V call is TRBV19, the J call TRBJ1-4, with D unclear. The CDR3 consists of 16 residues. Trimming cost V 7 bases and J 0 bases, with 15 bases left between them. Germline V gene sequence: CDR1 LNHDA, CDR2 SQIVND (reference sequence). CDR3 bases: TGTGCCAGTAAACCTTGGAGCTCTACAACTAATGAAAAACTGTTTTTT. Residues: CASKPWSSTTNEKLFF.

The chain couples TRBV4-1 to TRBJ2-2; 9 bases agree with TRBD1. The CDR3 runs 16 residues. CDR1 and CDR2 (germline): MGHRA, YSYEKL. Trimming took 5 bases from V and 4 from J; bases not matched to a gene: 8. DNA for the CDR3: TGCGCCAGCAGCGACGAGGGACAGGGATTCACCGGGGAGCTGTTTTTT. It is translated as CASSDEGQGFTGELFF.

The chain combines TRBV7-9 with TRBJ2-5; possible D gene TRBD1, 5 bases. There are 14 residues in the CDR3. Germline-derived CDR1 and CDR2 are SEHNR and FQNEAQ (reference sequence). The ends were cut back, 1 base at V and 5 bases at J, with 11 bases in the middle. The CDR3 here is CASSLGRASETQYF. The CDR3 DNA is TGTGCCAGCAGCTTAGGCAGGGCCAGTGAGACCCAGTACTTC.

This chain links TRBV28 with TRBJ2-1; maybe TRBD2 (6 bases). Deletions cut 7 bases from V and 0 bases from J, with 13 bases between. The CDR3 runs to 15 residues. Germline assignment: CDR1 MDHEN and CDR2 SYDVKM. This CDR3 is CASMGGASSYNEQFF. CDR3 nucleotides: TGTGCCAGCATGGGCGGGGCCAGCTCCTACAATGAGCAGTTCTTC.

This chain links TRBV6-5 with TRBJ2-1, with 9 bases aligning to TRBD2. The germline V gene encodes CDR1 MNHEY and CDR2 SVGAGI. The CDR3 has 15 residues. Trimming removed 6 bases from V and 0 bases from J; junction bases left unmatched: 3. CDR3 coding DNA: TGTGCCAGCAGATTTAGCGGGAGCTCCTACAATGAGCAGTTCTTC. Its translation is CASRFSGSSYNEQFF.

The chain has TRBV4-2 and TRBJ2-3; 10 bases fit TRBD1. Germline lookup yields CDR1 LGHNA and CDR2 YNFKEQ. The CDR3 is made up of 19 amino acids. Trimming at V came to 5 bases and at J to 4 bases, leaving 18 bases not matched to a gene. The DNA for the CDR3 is TGTGCCAGCAGCTCAAGGTCAGGACAGGGGGGCTGGGACGCAGATACGCAGTATTTT. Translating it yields CASSSRSGQGGWDADTQYF.

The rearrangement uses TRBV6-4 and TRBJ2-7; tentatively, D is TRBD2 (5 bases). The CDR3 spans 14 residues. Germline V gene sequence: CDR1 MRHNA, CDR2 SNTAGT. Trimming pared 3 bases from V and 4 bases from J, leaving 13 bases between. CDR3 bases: TGTGCCAGCAGTGAGGCCAGCGGTGCGTACGAGCAGTACTTC. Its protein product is CASSEASGAYEQYF.

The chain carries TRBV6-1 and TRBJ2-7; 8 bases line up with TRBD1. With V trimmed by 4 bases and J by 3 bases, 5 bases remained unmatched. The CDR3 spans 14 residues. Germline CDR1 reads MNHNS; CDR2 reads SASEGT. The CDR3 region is CASSATGGYYEQYF. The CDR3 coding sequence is TGTGCCAGCAGTGCTACAGGGGGTTACTACGAGCAGTACTTC.

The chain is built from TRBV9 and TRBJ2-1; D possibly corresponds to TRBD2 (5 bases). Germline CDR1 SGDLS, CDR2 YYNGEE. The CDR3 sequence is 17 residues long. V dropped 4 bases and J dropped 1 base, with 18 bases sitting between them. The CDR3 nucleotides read TGTGCCAGCAGCCCACACTCTTCGGGGTTGTCCTACAATGAGCAGTTCTTC. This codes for CASSPHSSGLSYNEQFF. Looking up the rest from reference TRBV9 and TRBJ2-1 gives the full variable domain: DSGVTQTPKHLITATGQRVTLRCSPRSGDLSVYWYQQSLDQGLQFLIQYYNGEERAKGNILERFSAQQFPDLHSELNLSSLELGDSALYFCASSPHSSGLSYNEQFFGPGTRLTVL.

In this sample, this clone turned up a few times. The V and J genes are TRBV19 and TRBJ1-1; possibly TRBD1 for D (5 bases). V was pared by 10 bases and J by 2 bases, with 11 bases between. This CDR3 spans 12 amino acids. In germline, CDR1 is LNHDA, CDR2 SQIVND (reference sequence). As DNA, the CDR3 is TGTGCCACTAGGGGAGGAAACACTGAAGCTTTCTTT. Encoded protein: CATRGGNTEAFF.

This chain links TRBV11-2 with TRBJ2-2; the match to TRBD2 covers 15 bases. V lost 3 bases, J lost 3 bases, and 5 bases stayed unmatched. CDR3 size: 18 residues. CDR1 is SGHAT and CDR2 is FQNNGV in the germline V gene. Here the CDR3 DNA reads TGTGCCAGCAGCTTGGGACTAGCGGGGGGCCGGGACACCGGGGAGCTGTTTTTT. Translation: CASSLGLAGGRDTGELFF.

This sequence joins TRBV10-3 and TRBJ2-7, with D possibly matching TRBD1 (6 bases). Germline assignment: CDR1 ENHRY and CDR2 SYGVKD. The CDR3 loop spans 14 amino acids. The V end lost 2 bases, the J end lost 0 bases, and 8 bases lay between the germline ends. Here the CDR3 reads CAISEPDSSYEQYF. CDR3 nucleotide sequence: TGTGCCATCAGTGAGCCGGACAGCTCCTACGAGCAGTACTTC.

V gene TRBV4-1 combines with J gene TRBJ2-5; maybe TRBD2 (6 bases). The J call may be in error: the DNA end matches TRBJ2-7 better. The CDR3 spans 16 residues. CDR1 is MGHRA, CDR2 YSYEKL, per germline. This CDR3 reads CASSQDPGGAAYEQYF. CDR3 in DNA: TGCGCCAGCAGCCAAGATCCAGGAGGGGCGGCCTACGAGCAGTACTTC.

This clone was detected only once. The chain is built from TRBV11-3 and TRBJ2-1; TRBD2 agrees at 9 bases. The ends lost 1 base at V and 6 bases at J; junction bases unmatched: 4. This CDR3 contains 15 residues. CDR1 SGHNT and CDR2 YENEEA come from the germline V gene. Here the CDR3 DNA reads TGTGCCAGCAGCTTAGGGGGGACTAGCCGCAATGAGCAGTTCTTC. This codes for CASSLGGTSRNEQFF.

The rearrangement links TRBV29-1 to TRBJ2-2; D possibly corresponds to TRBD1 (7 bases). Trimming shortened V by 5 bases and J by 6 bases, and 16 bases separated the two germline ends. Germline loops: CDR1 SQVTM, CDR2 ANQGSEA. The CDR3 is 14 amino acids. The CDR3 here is CSVYPRGAPGELFF. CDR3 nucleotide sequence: TGCAGCGTTTACCCCAGGGGGGCCCCCGGGGAGCTGTTTTTT.

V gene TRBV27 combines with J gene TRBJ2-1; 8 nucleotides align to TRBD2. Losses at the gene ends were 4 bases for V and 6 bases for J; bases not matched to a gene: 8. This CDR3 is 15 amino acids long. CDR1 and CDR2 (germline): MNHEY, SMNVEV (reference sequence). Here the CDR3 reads CASSSPGLEANEQFF. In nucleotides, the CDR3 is TGTGCCAGCAGTTCCCCGGGACTAGAGGCCAATGAGCAGTTCTTC.

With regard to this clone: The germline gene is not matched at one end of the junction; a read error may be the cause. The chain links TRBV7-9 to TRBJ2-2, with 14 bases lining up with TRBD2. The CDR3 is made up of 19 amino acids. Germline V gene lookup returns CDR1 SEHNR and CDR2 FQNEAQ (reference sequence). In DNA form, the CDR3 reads TGTGCCAGCAGCTCGTTACGGGGACTAGCGGGAGCCGGCACCGGGGAGCCGTTTTTT. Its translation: CASSSLRGLAGAGTGEPFF. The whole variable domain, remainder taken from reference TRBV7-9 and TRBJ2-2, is DTGVSQNPRHKITKRGQNVTFRCDPISEHNRLYWYRQTLGQGPEFLTYFQNEAQLEKSRLLSDRFSAERPKGSFSTLEIQRTEQGDSAMYLCASSSLRGLAGAGTGEPFFGEGSRLTVL.

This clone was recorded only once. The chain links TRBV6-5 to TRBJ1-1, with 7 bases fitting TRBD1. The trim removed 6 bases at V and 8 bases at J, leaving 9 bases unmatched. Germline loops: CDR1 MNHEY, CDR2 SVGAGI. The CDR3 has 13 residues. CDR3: CASSNGQAIEAFF. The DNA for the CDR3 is TGTGCCAGCAGCAACGGACAGGCCATAGAAGCTTTCTTT.

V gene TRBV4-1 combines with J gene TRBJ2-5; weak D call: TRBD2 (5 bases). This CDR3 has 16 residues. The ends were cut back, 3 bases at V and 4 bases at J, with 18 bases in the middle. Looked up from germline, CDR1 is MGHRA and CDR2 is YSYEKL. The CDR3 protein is CASSQVGLEWRETQYF. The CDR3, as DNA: TGCGCCAGCAGCCAGGTAGGACTGGAATGGAGAGAGACCCAGTACTTC.